Shown below are 24 T cell receptor beta chains from a single sample sequenced in a study of shared clonotypes between healthy human individuals. Assay used: immunoSEQ multiplex PCR; TCRdb lists only in-frame clones, some missing. The sample records some 2,500,000 clones, over 85% being singletons. Sequenced material: naive CD4+ T cells from PBMCs. Subset in this sample: CD45RA+ positively selected. These receptors originate from a young man in good health. Some clones in this sample may be carry-over from other donors' samples.

The gene calls are TRBV4-1 and TRBJ2-3; TRBD2 aligns across 7 bases. The CDR3 has 16 residues. Germline CDR1 and CDR2: MGHRA and YSYEKL. V trimming: 1 base; J trimming: 5 bases; junction bases outside the gene matches: 9. CDR3 amino acids: CASSQAMGREVDTQYF. The DNA for the CDR3 is TGCGCCAGCAGCCAAGCAATGGGTCGGGAGGTAGATACGCAGTATTTT.

The chain is built from TRBV5-1 and TRBJ2-7, with 8 positions matching TRBD1. The length of the CDR3 is 16 residues. Trimming took 5 bases from V and 8 from J; bases not matched to a gene: 18. Germline CDR1 is SGHRS and CDR2 is YFSETQ. The CDR3 coding sequence is TGCGCCAGCAGGGTTGCAACAACTCCAGGGGGCACTCAGCAGTACTTC. It codes for CASRVATTPGGTQQYF.

The rearrangement uses TRBV27 and TRBJ2-3, with 10 bases lining up with TRBD1. This CDR3 comprises 14 residues. J was trimmed by 4 bases and V by 6 bases; bases with no gene match: 4. Germline values: CDR1 MNHEY, CDR2 SMNVEV (reference sequence). CDR3 in amino acids: CASSRQGASDTQYF. CDR3 nucleotides: TGTGCCAGCAGCCGACAGGGGGCATCAGATACGCAGTATTTT.

J is TRBJ2-7 and V is TRBV7-2, with D maybe TRBD1 (6 bases). Germline loops: CDR1 SGHTA, CDR2 FQGNSA. Deletions cut 3 bases from V and 11 bases from J, with 17 bases between. This CDR3 has 13 residues. The CDR3 DNA reads TGTGCCAGCAGCTTTACAGGGTTCGTAATAAAGTACTTC. Protein product: CASSFTGFVIKYF.

The genes are TRBV11-3 and TRBJ2-5; TRBD2 aligns across 7 bases. Germline V gene data show CDR1 as SGHNT and CDR2 as YENEEA. J gave up 5 bases and V 5 bases, and 5 bases lay outside the gene matches. The CDR3 spans 13 residues. The CDR3 protein is CASSRGSQETQYF. CDR3 in DNA: TGTGCCAGCAGCCGCGGGAGCCAGGAGACCCAGTACTTC.

The genes are TRBV10-3 and TRBJ1-5; a weak D match, TRBD1 (5 bases). The CDR3 consists of 16 residues. The ends were cut back, 0 bases at V and 8 bases at J, with 17 bases in the middle. From germline, CDR1 is ENHRY and CDR2 SYGVKD. Here the CDR3 reads CAISESMGRTSEPQHF. CDR3 nucleotides: TGTGCCATCAGTGAGTCTATGGGACGGACCTCCGAGCCCCAGCATTTT.

Turning to this clone: Distinct nucleotide sequences in the sample also encode this CDR3. The chain has TRBV10-3 and TRBJ2-3; TRBD2 is a possible D gene (5 bases). V was shortened by 4 bases and J by 6 bases, with 5 bases between the two germline ends. The CDR3 length is 11 residues. The germline gives CDR1 ENHRY, CDR2 SYGVKD. The CDR3 region is CAISGGDTQYF. The DNA of the CDR3 is TGTGCCATCAGTGGCGGGGATACGCAGTATTTT.

The gene calls are TRBV4-1 and TRBJ1-1; 11 nucleotides match TRBD1. This CDR3 spans 16 amino acids. Trimming took 3 bases from V and 6 from J; bases not matched to a gene: 9. Germline V lookup: CDR1 MGHRA, CDR2 YSYEKL. The CDR3 DNA follows: TGCGCCAGCAGCCACACTCCGGGACAGGGGGTCCCTGAAGCTTTCTTT. It translates to CASSHTPGQGVPEAFF.

The rearrangement uses TRBV28 and TRBJ2-5; the D is unclear. The CDR3 runs 15 residues. V was trimmed by 2 bases and J by 5 bases, leaving 15 bases between them. CDR1 is MDHEN, CDR2 SYDVKM, per germline. The CDR3 sequence: CASSLRTDPNETQYF. The CDR3 nucleotides read TGTGCCAGCAGTTTAAGGACGGACCCCAATGAGACCCAGTACTTC.

The V call is TRBV14, the J call TRBJ1-6; TRBD1 matches 8 bases. CDR1 SGHDN and CDR2 FVKESK come from the germline V gene. CDR3 length equals 15 residues. Trimming cost V 3 bases and J 9 bases; bases outside gene matches: 7. CDR3 protein: CASSQRQGLGSPLHF. In DNA, the CDR3 is TGTGCCAGCAGCCAGAGACAGGGGTTGGGTTCACCCCTCCACTTT. Supplemented by reference TRBV14 and TRBJ1-6, the full variable domain reads EAGVTQFPSHSVIEKGQTVTLRCDPISGHDNLYWYRRVMGKEIKFLLHFVKESKQDESGMPNNRFLAERTGGTYSTLKVQPAELEDSGVYFCASSQRQGLGSPLHFGNGTRLTVT.

CDR3 nucleotides: TGTGCCAGCAGCCCCGGACAGATCTTTAACTATGGCTACACCTTC. As protein: CASSPGQIFNYGYTF. The V call is TRBV14, the J call TRBJ1-2; D might be TRBD1 (6 bases). The germline V and J ends were trimmed by 4 bases and 1 base, with 13 bases remaining between them. Germline V gene data show CDR1 as SGHDN and CDR2 as FVKESK. CDR3 length equals 15 residues.

This clone was picked up one time. V and J are TRBV5-1 and TRBJ1-4; TRBD1 agrees at 10 bases. The CDR3 runs to 14 residues. Trimming cost V 9 bases and J 3 bases; bases outside gene matches: 5. Germline lookup yields CDR1 SGHRS and CDR2 YFSETQ. The CDR3 loop is CATRQGASNEKLFF. The CDR3 region has the DNA TGCGCCACCAGACAGGGGGCTTCTAATGAAAAACTGTTTTTT.

This clone was seen once. The V and J genes are TRBV29-1 and TRBJ2-1; 9 bases are a match to TRBD1. In germline, CDR1 is SQVTM, CDR2 ANQGSEA. This CDR3 contains 14 residues. Losses at the gene ends were 4 bases for V and 5 bases for J; bases not matched to a gene: 6. The CDR3: CSVAYRGPHNEQFF. For the CDR3, the DNA is TGCAGCGTTGCCTACAGGGGGCCGCACAATGAGCAGTTCTTC.

The gene calls are TRBV5-1 and TRBJ2-1, with 12 nucleotides matching TRBD2. Germline trimming cut 6 bases from V and 7 bases from J; bases unmatched to any gene: 8. The CDR3 length is 15 residues. Germline-derived CDR1 and CDR2 are SGHRS and YFSETQ. CDR3 nucleotides: TGCGCCAGCATCAGACTAGCGGGAGAGCGTAATGAGCAGTTCTTC. This codes for CASIRLAGERNEQFF.

CDR3 loop: CSVEEARGEQFF. The CDR3 DNA reads TGCAGCGTTGAAGAAGCGCGGGGGGAGCAGTTCTTC. This chain joins TRBV29-1 and TRBJ2-1; 7 bases agree with TRBD2. Per germline, CDR1 SQVTM and CDR2 ANQGSEA. After removal of 0 bases from V and 10 bases from J, the junction contained 3 bases not matched to a gene. This CDR3 region has 12 residues.

This clone was seen only once. The chain has TRBV10-3 and TRBJ1-2; unclear D gene. The germline gives CDR1 ENHRY, CDR2 SYGVKD. The V end lost 8 bases, the J end lost 2 bases, and 12 bases lay between the germline ends. The CDR3 loop spans 13 amino acids. The CDR3 protein is CAIGVLENYGYTF. CDR3 DNA sequence: TGTGCCATCGGGGTATTAGAAAACTATGGCTACACCTTC.

This chain connects TRBV5-6 to TRBJ2-7; 11 nucleotides match TRBD2. Germline lookup yields CDR1 SGHDT and CDR2 YYEEEE. The trim removed 2 bases at V and 9 bases at J, leaving 19 bases unmatched. There are 18 residues in the CDR3. The DNA of the CDR3 is TGTGCCAGCAGCTTCGGTGGACTAGCGGGCCTAAACCTGCTGGGGCAGTACTTC. It specifies CASSFGGLAGLNLLGQYF.

The chain couples TRBV19 to TRBJ1-1; 10 bases fit TRBD1. This CDR3 comprises 13 residues. Germline trimming cut 6 bases from V and 5 bases from J; bases unmatched to any gene: 3. Germline V gene lookup returns CDR1 LNHDA and CDR2 SQIVND (reference sequence). DNA for the CDR3: TGTGCCAGTAGGCCGGGACAGGGGACTGAAGCTTTCTTT. Its protein product is CASRPGQGTEAFF. Drawing the rest from reference TRBV19 and TRBJ1-1, the complete variable domain is DGGITQSPKYLFRKEGQNVTLSCEQNLNHDAMYWYRQDPGQGLRLIYYSQIVNDFQKGDIAEGYSVSREKKESFPLTVTSAQKNPTAFYLCASRPGQGTEAFFGQGTRLTVV.

In its sample, this clone was seen a few times. V is TRBV30 and J is TRBJ1-1; 8 bases map to TRBD1. There are 13 residues in the CDR3. V was clipped by 2 bases and J by 4 bases; unmatched bases: 3. CDR1 is GTSNPN, CDR2 SVGIG, per germline (reference sequence). The CDR3 sequence: CAWSLDRGTEAFF. The CDR3 DNA reads TGTGCCTGGAGTTTAGACAGGGGCACTGAAGCTTTCTTT.

Note on this clone: Different DNA sequences within this sample yield the same CDR3. This chain connects TRBV5-4 to TRBJ2-5; D unresolved. The CDR3 totals 15 residues. V lost 0 bases, J lost 4 bases, and 13 bases lay in between. Germline V gene lookup returns CDR1 SGHNT and CDR2 YYREEE (reference sequence). CDR3 region: CASSLASGARETQYF. The CDR3 nucleotides read TGTGCCAGCAGCTTGGCGTCAGGCGCACGAGAGACCCAGTACTTC.

The genes are TRBV6-1 and TRBJ2-5, with a tentative D call TRBD2 (6 bases). CDR3 size: 15 residues. V was clipped by 3 bases and J by 6 bases, with 17 bases between them. Per the germline V gene, CDR1 is MNHNS and CDR2 is SASEGT. The chain's CDR3 is CASSEGRELIKTQYF. The CDR3 DNA reads TGTGCCAGCAGTGAGGGACGGGAGCTTATCAAGACCCAGTACTTC.

This chain joins TRBV28 and TRBJ1-2; no clear D. From germline, CDR1 is MDHEN and CDR2 SYDVKM. The CDR3 loop spans 15 amino acids. V was clipped by 2 bases and J by 4 bases, with 14 bases between them. CDR3 sequence reads: CASSLVGGIPYGYTF. DNA of the CDR3: TGTGCCAGCAGTTTAGTAGGTGGGATCCCCTATGGCTACACCTTC.

The chain joins TRBV7-8 to TRBJ1-2; 9 bases line up with TRBD1. Germline CDR1 SGHVS, CDR2 FQNEAQ. The junction had 8 bases not matched to a gene; V was cut back by 5 bases and J by 4 bases. The CDR3 extends over 15 amino acids. The CDR3 is CASSTRTGDGYGYTF. The CDR3 DNA is TGTGCCAGCAGCACAAGGACAGGGGATGGCTATGGCTACACCTTC.

The chain links TRBV6-1 to TRBJ2-3; a possible D gene is TRBD2 (5 bases). With 5 bases removed from V and 2 bases from J, the gap between germline ends came to 14 bases. Germline loops: CDR1 MNHNS, CDR2 SASEGT. The CDR3 runs to 15 residues. CDR3: CASSSSGPFTDTQYF. In DNA, the CDR3 is TGTGCCAGCAGTTCAAGCGGACCATTCACAGATACGCAGTATTTT.